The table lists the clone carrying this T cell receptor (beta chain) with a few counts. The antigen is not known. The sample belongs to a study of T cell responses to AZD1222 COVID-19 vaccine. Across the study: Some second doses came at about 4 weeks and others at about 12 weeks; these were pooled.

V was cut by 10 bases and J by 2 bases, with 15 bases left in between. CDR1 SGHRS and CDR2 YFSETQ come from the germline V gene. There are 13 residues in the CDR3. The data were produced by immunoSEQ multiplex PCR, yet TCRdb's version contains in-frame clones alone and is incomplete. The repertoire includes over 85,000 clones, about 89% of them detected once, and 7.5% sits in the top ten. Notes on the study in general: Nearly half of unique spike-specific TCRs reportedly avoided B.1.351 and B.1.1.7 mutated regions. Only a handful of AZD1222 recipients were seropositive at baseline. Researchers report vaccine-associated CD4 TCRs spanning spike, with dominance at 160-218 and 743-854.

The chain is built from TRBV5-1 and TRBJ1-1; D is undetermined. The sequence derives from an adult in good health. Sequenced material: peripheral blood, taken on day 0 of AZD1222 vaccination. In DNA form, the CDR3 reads TGCGCCTCAGCGACGGCAGCCAACACTGAAGCTTTCTTT. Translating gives CASATAANTEAFF.